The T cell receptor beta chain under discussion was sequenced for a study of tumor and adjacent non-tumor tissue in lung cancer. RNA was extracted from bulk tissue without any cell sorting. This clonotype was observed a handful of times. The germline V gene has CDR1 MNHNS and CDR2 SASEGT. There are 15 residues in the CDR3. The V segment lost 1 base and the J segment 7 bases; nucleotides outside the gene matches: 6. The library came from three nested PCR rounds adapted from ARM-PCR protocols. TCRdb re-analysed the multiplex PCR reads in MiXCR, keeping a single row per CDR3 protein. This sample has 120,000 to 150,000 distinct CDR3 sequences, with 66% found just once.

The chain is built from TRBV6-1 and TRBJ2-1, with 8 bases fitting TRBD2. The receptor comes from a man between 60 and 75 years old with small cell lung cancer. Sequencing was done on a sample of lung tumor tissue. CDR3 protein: CASSEDPGGLNEQFF. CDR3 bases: TGTGCCAGCAGTGAAGATCCGGGAGGGTTGAATGAGCAGTTCTTC.